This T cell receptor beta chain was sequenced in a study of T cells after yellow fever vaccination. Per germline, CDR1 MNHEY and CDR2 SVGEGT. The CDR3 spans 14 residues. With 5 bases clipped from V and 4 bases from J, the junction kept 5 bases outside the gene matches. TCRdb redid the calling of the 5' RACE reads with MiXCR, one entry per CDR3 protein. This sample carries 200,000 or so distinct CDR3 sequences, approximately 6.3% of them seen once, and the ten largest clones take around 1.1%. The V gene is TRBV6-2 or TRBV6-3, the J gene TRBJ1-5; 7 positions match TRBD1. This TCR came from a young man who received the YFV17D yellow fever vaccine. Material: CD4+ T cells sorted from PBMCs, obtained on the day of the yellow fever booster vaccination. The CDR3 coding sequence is TGTGCCAGCAGTAAGGACAGGCTTAATCAGCCCCAGCATTTT. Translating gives CASSKDRLNQPQHF.